Listed below are T cell receptor beta chains from one sample, sequenced in a study of cytomegalovirus exposure and HLA in healthy donors. The method was immunoSEQ multiplex PCR; TCRdb's version includes in-frame clones alone and lacks a portion of them. The sample records about 110,000 clones, 88% being singletons. Sequenced material: PBMCs. The receptors were sampled from a young woman in good health and CMV-seronegative. Both conserved end residues are part of each CDR3. Fields, in order: V gene, clone size, D gene, J gene, CDR3 DNA, CDR3 protein. The D gene is left open where the match is weak. The listing skips clone size in some rows; elsewhere it reads once, few, many or a size class.

V: TRBV11-3
size: NA
D: NA
J: TRBJ2-7
DNA: TGTGCCAGCAGCGAGGGCGGCAAGCGGAACGAGCAGTACTTC
CDR3: CASSEGGKRNEQYF

V: TRBV5-6
size: few
D: TRBD1
J: TRBJ1-1
DNA: TGTGCCAGCACCTGGACAGGGAACACTGAAGCTTTCTTT
CDR3: CASTWTGNTEAFF

V: TRBV28
size: NA
D: NA
J: TRBJ2-3
DNA: TGTGCCAGCAGCACAACTAGCAGCGCTAGCACAGATACGCAGTATTTT
CDR3: CASSTTSSASTDTQYF

V: TRBV2
size: NA
D: TRBD2
J: TRBJ2-3
DNA: TGTGCCACCAACCCATTTAGCGGGGGGGAGTTGGATACGCAGTATTTT
CDR3: CATNPFSGGELDTQYF

V: TRBV6-1
size: NA
D: NA
J: TRBJ2-3
DNA: TGTGCCAGCAGTGAAGCGGGGGGGCCCGCAGATACGCAGTATTTT
CDR3: CASSEAGGPADTQYF

V: TRBV5-6
size: once
D: TRBD1
J: TRBJ2-2
DNA: TGTGCCAGCAGCTTGCGGGGACAGGGGGAAGCCGGGGAGCTGTTTTTT
CDR3: CASSLRGQGEAGELFF

V: TRBV4-2
size: few
D: TRBD1
J: TRBJ2-1
DNA: TGTGCCAGCAGCCAAGACCGACAGGGAGCCTACAATGAGCAGTTCTTC
CDR3: CASSQDRQGAYNEQFF

V: TRBV6-4
size: NA
D: NA
J: TRBJ2-1
DNA: TGTGCCAGCAGTGACTCTGAGGGTGGTCGTGAGCAGTTCTTC
CDR3: CASSDSEGGREQFF

V: TRBV7-9
size: NA
D: NA
J: TRBJ2-2
DNA: TGTGCCAGCAGCTTCGGGGGCACCGGGGAGCTGTTTTTT
CDR3: CASSFGGTGELFF

V: TRBV6-5
size: once
D: TRBD2
J: TRBJ2-1
DNA: TGTGCCAGCAGTTATGGCGGGAGGGCCAATGAGCAGTTCTTC
CDR3: CASSYGGRANEQFF

V: TRBV27
size: NA
D: TRBD1
J: TRBJ2-7
DNA: TGTGCCAGCAGTTTAACAGGGGGGCTCCTCGGCTACGAGCAGTACTTC
CDR3: CASSLTGGLLGYEQYF

V: TRBV7-6
size: NA
D: TRBD2
J: TRBJ2-5
DNA: TGTGCCAGCAGCTTAGCGGTGACTAGCGGGAACAGGGAGACCCAGTACTTC
CDR3: CASSLAVTSGNRETQYF

V: TRBV4-2
size: NA
D: NA
J: TRBJ2-7
DNA: TGTGCCAGCAGCCAAGCTATAGACTGGTCCTACGAGCAGTACTTC
CDR3: CASSQAIDWSYEQYF

V: TRBV16
size: NA
D: TRBD1
J: TRBJ2-3
DNA: TGTGCCAGCAGCCAACGCCGGGACAGCGGCACAGATACGCAGTATTTT
CDR3: CASSQRRDSGTDTQYF

V: TRBV18
size: NA
D: NA
J: TRBJ2-7
DNA: TGTGCCAGCTCTATGACAGGTAACTACGAGCAGTACTTC
CDR3: CASSMTGNYEQYF

V: TRBV7-9
size: NA
D: NA
J: TRBJ2-1
DNA: TGTGCCAGCAGCTTACAAAATGAGCAGTTCTTC
CDR3: CASSLQNEQFF

V: TRBV7-2
size: NA
D: TRBD2
J: TRBJ2-7
DNA: TGTGCCAGCAGCTCTGCACCGGGACTAGCGAACTCCTACGAGCAGTACTTC
CDR3: CASSSAPGLANSYEQYF

V: TRBV27
size: NA
D: NA
J: TRBJ2-7
DNA: TGTGCCAGCAGTTACGACCGGGGGGCCATAGAGCAGTACTTC
CDR3: CASSYDRGAIEQYF

V: TRBV6-5
size: NA
D: NA
J: TRBJ1-6
DNA: TGTGCCAGCAGTCTCACAGGGCTCCATTCACCCCTCCACTTT
CDR3: CASSLTGLHSPLHF

V: TRBV7-9
size: NA
D: TRBD2
J: TRBJ2-1
DNA: TGTGCCAGCAGCCCTCGGTCCAGCGGGAGTTTCGATGAGCAGTTCTTC
CDR3: CASSPRSSGSFDEQFF

V: TRBV13
size: NA
D: TRBD2
J: TRBJ2-3
DNA: TGTGCCAGCAGCCGTAGACTAGCGACTAGCACAGATACGCAGTATTTT
CDR3: CASSRRLATSTDTQYF

V: TRBV9
size: NA
D: TRBD1
J: TRBJ2-7
DNA: TGTGCCAGCAGCGCCGGGGACAGCCTGCGCGAGCAGTACTTC
CDR3: CASSAGDSLREQYF

V: TRBV5-1
size: NA
D: TRBD1
J: TRBJ1-1
DNA: TGCGCCAGCAGCCGAGGACAGGGGGAAACCGAAGCTTTCTTT
CDR3: CASSRGQGETEAFF

V: TRBV7-2
size: once
D: TRBD1
J: TRBJ2-7
DNA: TGTGCCAGCAGCTTAGGCCCGGGACAGGGCTACGAGCAGTACTTC
CDR3: CASSLGPGQGYEQYF

V: TRBV7-7
size: NA
D: TRBD1
J: TRBJ2-3
DNA: TGTGCCAGCAGCTTAGAGCCCTCGACAGGGTTGCCAGATACGCAGTATTTT
CDR3: CASSLEPSTGLPDTQYF

V: TRBV28
size: once
D: NA
J: TRBJ1-5
DNA: TGTGCCAGCAGTTCCCGAGGCCCCGCAAGGCCCCAGCATTTT
CDR3: CASSSRGPARPQHF

V: TRBV18
size: NA
D: NA
J: TRBJ2-5
DNA: TGTGCCAGCTCACCACAGTCCTTCAGGGGCCAAGAGACCCAGTACTTC
CDR3: CASSPQSFRGQETQYF

V: TRBV7-2
size: NA
D: NA
J: TRBJ2-5
DNA: TGTGCCAGCAGTATCCGTAGCGGCCAAGAGACCCAGTACTTC
CDR3: CASSIRSGQETQYF

V: TRBV5-6
size: NA
D: NA
J: TRBJ2-3
DNA: TGTGCCAGCGTCGGCGGGGGCCGGTTGGATACGCAGTATTTT
CDR3: CASVGGGRLDTQYF

V: TRBV28
size: NA
D: TRBD2
J: TRBJ2-7
DNA: TGTGCCAGCAGCCCTATTGCGGCGGGAGTTGGCGAGCAGTACTTC
CDR3: CASSPIAAGVGEQYF

V: TRBV5-6
size: NA
D: NA
J: TRBJ1-1
DNA: TGTGCCAGCAGCTCCCAGGCACTTGGGAACACTGAAGCTTTCTTT
CDR3: CASSSQALGNTEAFF

V: TRBV7-9
size: NA
D: NA
J: TRBJ2-7
DNA: TGTGCCAGCAGCTCGGACAGCCCAGGACTCTACGAGCAGTACTTC
CDR3: CASSSDSPGLYEQYF

V: TRBV5-1
size: NA
D: NA
J: TRBJ2-3
DNA: TGCGCCAGCAGCTTGGAGGCGGAATCTACGCAGTATTTT
CDR3: CASSLEAESTQYF

V: TRBV5-1
size: NA
D: TRBD2
J: TRBJ2-5
DNA: TGCGCCAGCAGCTTGGGGACTAGCGGACAAGAGACCCAGTACTTC
CDR3: CASSLGTSGQETQYF

V: TRBV27
size: once
D: TRBD2
J: TRBJ2-7
DNA: TGTGCCAGCAGTCGCGGACTAGCGGGGGGGCTTGACGAGCAGTACTTC
CDR3: CASSRGLAGGLDEQYF

V: TRBV18
size: NA
D: NA
J: TRBJ2-7
DNA: TGTGCCAGCTCACCAACTGGCGGGAACTACGAGCAGTACTTC
CDR3: CASSPTGGNYEQYF

V: TRBV7-3
size: NA
D: NA
J: TRBJ2-5
DNA: TGTGCCAGCAGCTTAGGGGCTGAAGAGACCCAGTACTTC
CDR3: CASSLGAEETQYF

V: TRBV10-1
size: NA
D: NA
J: TRBJ2-7
DNA: TGCGCCAGCAGTGAGTCCAACCTTTCGGTCGGCGAGCAGTACTTC
CDR3: CASSESNLSVGEQYF

V: TRBV7-3
size: NA
D: NA
J: TRBJ2-7
DNA: TGTGCCAGCAGTCCGACGGGGTATTTTTCCTACGAGCAGTACTTC
CDR3: CASSPTGYFSYEQYF

V: TRBV7-2
size: NA
D: NA
J: TRBJ2-7
DNA: TGTGCCAGCAGCTTCCGGGACACCCGCTACGAGCAGTACTTC
CDR3: CASSFRDTRYEQYF

V: TRBV29-1
size: NA
D: TRBD2
J: TRBJ2-3
DNA: TGCAGCGTTGAAGTTGGTAGCGGGGGGAAGTTCTCGCAGTATTTT
CDR3: CSVEVGSGGKFSQYF

V: TRBV7-9
size: NA
D: TRBD1
J: TRBJ2-7
DNA: TGTGCCAGCAGCTCGGACAGGGGGCACTACGAGCAGTACTTC
CDR3: CASSSDRGHYEQYF

V: TRBV6-5
size: NA
D: TRBD1
J: TRBJ1-4
DNA: TGTGCCAGCAGTCGACAGGGGGCAACTAATGAAAAACTGTTTTTT
CDR3: CASSRQGATNEKLFF

V: TRBV2
size: NA
D: NA
J: TRBJ1-4
DNA: TGTGCCAGCAGGCTCCAAACAGGAATTGCAACTAATGAAAAACTGTTTTTT
CDR3: CASRLQTGIATNEKLFF

V: TRBV6-5
size: NA
D: TRBD2
J: TRBJ2-1
DNA: TGTGCCAGCCCCCCCAGCGGGGGGGCCTACAATGAGCAGTTCTTC
CDR3: CASPPSGGAYNEQFF

V: TRBV4-2
size: NA
D: NA
J: TRBJ2-7
DNA: TGTGCCAGCAGCCAATCCCCTTCCTCCTACGAGCAGTACTTC
CDR3: CASSQSPSSYEQYF